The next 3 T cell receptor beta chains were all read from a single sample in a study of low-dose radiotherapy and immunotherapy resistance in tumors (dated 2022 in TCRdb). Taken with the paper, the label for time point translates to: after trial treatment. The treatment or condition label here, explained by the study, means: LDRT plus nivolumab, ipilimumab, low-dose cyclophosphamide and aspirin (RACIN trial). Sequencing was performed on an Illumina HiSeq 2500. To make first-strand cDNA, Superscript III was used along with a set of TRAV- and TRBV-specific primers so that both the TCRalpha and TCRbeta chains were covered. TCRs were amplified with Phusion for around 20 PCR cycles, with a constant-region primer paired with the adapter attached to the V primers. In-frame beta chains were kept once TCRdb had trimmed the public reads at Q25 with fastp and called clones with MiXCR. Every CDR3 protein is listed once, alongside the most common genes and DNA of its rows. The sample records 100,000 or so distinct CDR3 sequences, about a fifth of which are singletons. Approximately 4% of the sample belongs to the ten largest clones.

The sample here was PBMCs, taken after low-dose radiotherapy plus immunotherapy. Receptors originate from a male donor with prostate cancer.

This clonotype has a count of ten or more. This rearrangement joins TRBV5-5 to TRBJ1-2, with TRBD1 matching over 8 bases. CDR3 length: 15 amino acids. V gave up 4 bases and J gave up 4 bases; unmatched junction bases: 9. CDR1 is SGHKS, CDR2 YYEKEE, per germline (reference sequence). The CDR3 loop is CASSGETGAPYGYTF. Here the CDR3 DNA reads TGTGCCAGCAGCGGTGAGACAGGGGCCCCCTATGGCTACACCTTC. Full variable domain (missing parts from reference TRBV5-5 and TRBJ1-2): DAGVTQSPTHLIKTRGQQVTLRCSPISGHKSVSWYQQVLGQGPQFIFQYYEKEERGRGNFPDRFSARQFPNYSSELNVNALLLGDSALYLCASSGETGAPYGYTFGSGTRLTVV.

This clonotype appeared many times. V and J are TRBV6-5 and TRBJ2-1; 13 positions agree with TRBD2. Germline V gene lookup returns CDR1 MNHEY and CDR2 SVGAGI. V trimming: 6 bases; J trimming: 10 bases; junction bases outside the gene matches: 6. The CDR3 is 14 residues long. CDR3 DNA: TGTGCCAGCAGCCGGACTAGCGGGGGCCGGGAGCAGTTCTTC. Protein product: CASSRTSGGREQFF.

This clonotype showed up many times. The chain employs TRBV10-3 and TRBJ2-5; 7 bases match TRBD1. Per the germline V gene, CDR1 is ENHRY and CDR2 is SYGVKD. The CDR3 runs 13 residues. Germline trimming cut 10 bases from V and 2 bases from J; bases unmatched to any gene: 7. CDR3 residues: CASVGDSQETQYF. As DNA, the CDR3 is TGTGCCAGCGTCGGGGACAGTCAAGAGACCCAGTACTTC.